A selection of T cell receptor beta chains follows, all from one sample in a study of graft-versus-host responses after intestinal transplantation. The antigens for these receptors are not known. Profiling relied on immunoSEQ multiplex PCR, and the TCRdb table lists in-frame clones only, not all of them. Of 140,000 or so clones listed, 80% to 95% are singletons. Material: unstimulated CD4+ T cells sorted from spleen or lymph node cells, obtained before intestinal transplant. All receptors derive from a human donor who received an intestinal transplant. The CDR3 runs from the conserved cysteine through the conserved F or W. The D gene is left open where the match is weak. Size is stated for part of the rows, as once, few or many counts, or as a class when the clone is expanded.

d_gene | j_gene | abundance | v_gene | CDR3nt | CDR3aa
. | TRBJ2-5 | . | TRBV5-1 | TGCGCCAGCAGCTTGGAATGGCTAGGGACTGAGACCCAGTACTTC | CASSLEWLGTETQYF
TRBD2 | TRBJ2-1 | . | TRBV5-1 | TGCGCCAGCAGGCAGGCGGGGGATGAGCAGTTCTTC | CASRQAGDEQFF
TRBD2 | TRBJ2-1 | . | TRBV18 | TGTGCCAGCTCACTTACTAGCGGGAAACTGAATGAGCAGTTCTTC | CASSLTSGKLNEQFF
TRBD2 | TRBJ2-1 | . | TRBV4-2 | TGTGCCAGCAGCCAAGAGAGGCTAGCGGGAGAATTGAGGGAGCAGTTCTTC | CASSQERLAGELREQFF
TRBD2 | TRBJ2-3 | . | TRBV19 | TGTGCCAGTAGAAACTGGACTAGCGGGAGTTCAGATACGCAGTATTTT | CASRNWTSGSSDTQYF
TRBD1 | TRBJ2-4 | . | TRBV27 | TGTGCCAGCAGCAGACAGGGGGTTAAAAACATTCAGTACTTC | CASSRQGVKNIQYF
. | TRBJ2-7 | . | TRBV30 | TGTGCCTGGAGTAGAGCCAACCCCTCCTACGAGCAGTACTTC | CAWSRANPSYEQYF
TRBD1 | TRBJ1-2 | . | TRBV9 | TGTGCCAACAGCGTAGGGGGACAGGGGGAAAGCTATGGCTACACCTTC | CANSVGGQGESYGYTF
. | TRBJ2-3 | . | TRBV14 | TGTGCCAGCAGCCAGAGGACTCCTAGCACAGATACGCAGTATTTT | CASSQRTPSTDTQYF
TRBD1 | TRBJ2-7 | . | TRBV5-1 | TGCGCCAGCAGCGCAACAGGGGGTAATTCCTACGAGCAGTACTTC | CASSATGGNSYEQYF
TRBD1 | TRBJ2-5 | . | TRBV4-1 | TGCGCCAGCAGCCAAGGTGGGACAGGCCAAGAGACCCAGTACTTC | CASSQGGTGQETQYF
TRBD2 | TRBJ2-2 | . | TRBV6-1 | TGTGCCAGCAGTGATTCCAGGGGACTAGCGGGAGGGTACACCGGGGAGCTGTTTTTT | CASSDSRGLAGGYTGELFF
TRBD1 | TRBJ2-5 | . | TRBV15 | TGTGCCACCAGCAGAGCGACAGGGGGTTGGGAGACCCAGTACTTC | CATSRATGGWETQYF
TRBD2 | TRBJ2-7 | . | TRBV9 | TGTGCCAGCAGCCTGCGGGAGTACGACGAGCAGTACTTC | CASSLREYDEQYF
TRBD1 | TRBJ2-7 | . | TRBV30 | TGTGCCTGGGGGCCGGGACAGACCTACGAGCAGTACTTC | CAWGPGQTYEQYF
TRBD1 | TRBJ2-1 | . | TRBV5-4 | TGTGCCAGCAGCAAGGGACAGCTAGGTGCCGGTGAGCAGTTCTTC | CASSKGQLGAGEQFF
TRBD1 | TRBJ2-3 | . | TRBV2 | TGTGCCAGCAGGACCGGGACAGGGACTCATACGCAGTATTTT | CASRTGTGTHTQYF
. | TRBJ1-4 | . | TRBV28 | TGTGCCAGCAGCCTACTGGGGTCAACTAATGAAAAACTGTTTTTT | CASSLLGSTNEKLFF
. | TRBJ2-3 | . | TRBV20-1 | TGCAGTGAGGGAGTCGCAGATACGCAGTATTTT | CSEGVADTQYF
. | TRBJ2-7 | few | TRBV5-4 | TGTGCCAGCAGCTGGGGAGGGTCGGGGGGCTGGAGCTCCTACGAGCAGTACTTC | CASSWGGSGGWSSYEQYF
. | TRBJ2-7 | . | TRBV7-2 | TGTGCCAGCAGTTCGGGGTGGGGGACCTCATCTTCCTACGAGCAGTACTTC | CASSSGWGTSSSYEQYF
TRBD2 | TRBJ2-1 | . | TRBV5-4 | TGTGCCAGCAGCCCGGAGGGGACTATAATCTACAATGAGCAGTTCTTC | CASSPEGTIIYNEQFF
TRBD1 | TRBJ2-7 | . | TRBV5-5 | TGTGCCAGCAGCTTCGGACAGGGGACGTACGAGCAGTACTTC | CASSFGQGTYEQYF
. | TRBJ1-1 | . | TRBV6-5 | TGTGCCAGCAGAAACTGGGATATGAACACTGAAGCTTTCTTT | CASRNWDMNTEAFF
TRBD1 | TRBJ1-4 | . | TRBV28 | TGTGCCAGCGGTTCGGGACAGGGGCCCGAAAAACTGTTTTTT | CASGSGQGPEKLFF
. | TRBJ1-1 | few | TRBV7-2 | TGTGCCAGCAGGTTAGCTAGACCGAACACTGAAGCTTTCTTT | CASRLARPNTEAFF
TRBD1 | TRBJ1-6 | . | TRBV5-4 | TGTGCCAGCAGCTCGGGACAGGGGCCGGGTTCACCCCTCCACTTT | CASSSGQGPGSPLHF
. | TRBJ1-5 | . | TRBV2 | TGTGCCAGCAGACTGCTTGGGAGCAATCAGCCCCAGCATTTT | CASRLLGSNQPQHF
TRBD1 | TRBJ1-4 | . | TRBV30 | TGTGCCTGGAGTGCCCGGACAGGGAAGGGGACTAATGAAAAACTGTTTTTT | CAWSARTGKGTNEKLFF
TRBD1 | TRBJ2-1 | . | TRBV7-9 | TGTGCCAGCAGCCCGGGACAGGGAGTCGATGAGCAGTTCTTC | CASSPGQGVDEQFF
TRBD1 | TRBJ2-3 | . | TRBV5-1 | TGCGCCAGCAGCCGGACAGGGGTATCGGATACGCAGTATTTT | CASSRTGVSDTQYF
. | TRBJ2-1 | . | TRBV4-2 | TGTGCCAGCAGCCAGAGTGGGCCACCGCAGTTCTTC | CASSQSGPPQFF
TRBD2 | TRBJ2-5 | once | TRBV7-2 | TGTGCCAGCAGCTTAGGCCTAGCGGGAGTTGGCGAGACCCAGTACTTC | CASSLGLAGVGETQYF
. | TRBJ1-1 | . | TRBV2 | TGTGCCAGCAGTGAACAACGGAACACTGAAGCTTTCTTT | CASSEQRNTEAFF
TRBD2 | TRBJ2-1 | once | TRBV25-1 | TGTGCCAGTGCCACCAGACTAGCGGGAGAGTCCTACAATGAGCAGTTCTTC | CASATRLAGESYNEQFF
. | TRBJ2-5 | . | TRBV28 | TGTGCCAGCTACGCCTCCAGCGAGACCCAGTACTTC | CASYASSETQYF
TRBD1 | TRBJ2-7 | . | TRBV27 | TGTGCCAGCAGACCGGGACAGATCCCCTCCTACGAGCAGTACTTC | CASRPGQIPSYEQYF
. | TRBJ1-2 | . | TRBV9 | TGTGCCAGCAGCGTAGAGGGGGAATACTATGGCTACACCTTC | CASSVEGEYYGYTF
. | TRBJ2-3 | few | TRBV7-9 | TGTGCCAGCAGCCCTTCCACAGATACGCAGTATTTT | CASSPSTDTQYF
TRBD1 | TRBJ2-2 | . | TRBV7-9 | TGTGCCAGCAGACCCATCGGACAGGGGGCTACCGGGGAGCTGTTTTTT | CASRPIGQGATGELFF
. | TRBJ2-3 | . | TRBV6-5 | TGTGCCAGCAGTTACTCTTCCAGGGGGGGGCCAGATACGCAGTATTTT | CASSYSSRGGPDTQYF
. | TRBJ2-5 | . | TRBV6-1 | TGTGCCAGCAGTGACCGGGGCATACTTCAAGAGACCCAGTACTTC | CASSDRGILQETQYF
TRBD2 | TRBJ2-1 | . | TRBV7-3 | TGTGCCAGCAGCTCCACTAGCGGTATTTACAATGAGCAGTTCTTC | CASSSTSGIYNEQFF
TRBD1 | TRBJ2-4 | . | TRBV7-9 | TGTGCCAGCAGCTTATTGGCAGGGGGATCCAAAAACATTCAGTACTTC | CASSLLAGGSKNIQYF
. | TRBJ1-3 | . | TRBV9 | TGTGCCAGCAGCGCCCGGGACGTCGGCTCTGGAAACACCATATATTTT | CASSARDVGSGNTIYF